Below, 8 T cell receptor beta chains from the same sample are listed, as sequenced in a study of CD4+ T cells in melanoma. Profiled with immunoSEQ multiplex PCR; TCRdb holds only in-frame clones, not every one. The sample has fewer than 20,000 clones, roughly 80% seen once. Sequencing was done on a sample of cells from a culture (not recorded whether cultured in vitro). These receptors originate from a human donor with melanoma.

The chain uses TRBV5-1 and TRBJ2-1; 7 bases are a match to TRBD2. The CDR3 covers 15 residues. Trimming removed 4 bases from V and 6 bases from J; junction bases left unmatched: 10. In germline, CDR1 is SGHRS, CDR2 YFSETQ. The CDR3 nucleotides are TGCGCCAGCAGCCTGACTAGCATGGGAACCAATGAGCAGTTCTTC. As protein: CASSLTSMGTNEQFF.

This chain joins TRBV7-2 and TRBJ1-3; D perhaps matches TRBD1 (6 bases). The CDR3 length is 15 residues. The germline V and J ends were trimmed by 7 bases and 4 bases, with 17 bases remaining between them. Germline-derived CDR1 and CDR2 are SGHTA and FQGNSA. Here the CDR3 reads CASTQWRGIGNTIYF. Written as DNA, the CDR3 is TGTGCCAGCACCCAATGGAGGGGGATCGGAAACACCATATATTTT.

This clone was counted once. The chain has TRBV5-1 and TRBJ1-1; the D is unclear. Germline V gene lookup returns CDR1 SGHRS and CDR2 YFSETQ. The CDR3 runs to 15 residues. V lost 0 bases and J lost 0, with 9 bases in between. CDR3 in amino acids: CASSLAGGMNTEAFF. As DNA, the CDR3 is TGCGCCAGCAGCTTGGCCGGAGGAATGAACACTGAAGCTTTCTTT.

V gene TRBV14 combines with J gene TRBJ1-5; 7 nucleotides agree with TRBD1. Germline assignment: CDR1 SGHDN and CDR2 FVKESK. V shed 4 bases, J shed 11 bases, and the junction held 8 bases outside the gene matches. The CDR3 has 13 residues. The CDR3 DNA reads as TGTGCCAGCAGCCGGTCAGGGGGTCGGACCCAGCATTTT. Translated, it gives CASSRSGGRTQHF.

This clone was observed once. The chain joins TRBV4-2 to TRBJ2-7; D might be TRBD1 (6 bases). Germline CDR1 and CDR2: LGHNA and YNFKEQ. The CDR3 totals 16 residues. Trimming shortened V by 3 bases and J by 1 base, and 16 bases separated the two germline ends. As DNA, the CDR3 is TGTGCCAGCAGCCAGAGATACAGGGACCAATCCTACGAGCAGTACTTC. Residues: CASSQRYRDQSYEQYF.

The J gene is TRBJ2-2, the V gene TRBV5-1; the match to TRBD2 covers 8 bases. The CDR3 loop spans 15 amino acids. J gave up 6 bases and V 4 bases, and 8 bases lay outside the gene matches. Germline V lookup: CDR1 SGHRS, CDR2 YFSETQ. The CDR3 DNA follows: TGCGCCAGCAGCGCGAGCGGGGGCCCCCCCGGGGAGCTGTTTTTT. It yields the protein CASSASGGPPGELFF.

This sequence joins TRBV5-1 and TRBJ1-4, with unresolved D. The CDR3 has 14 amino acids. The ends were cut back, 2 bases at V and 8 bases at J, with 13 bases in the middle. Germline CDR1 is SGHRS and CDR2 is YFSETQ. The CDR3, as DNA: TGCGCCAGCAGCTTTGGGCACCTCAGGGAAAAACTGTTTTTT. As protein: CASSFGHLREKLFF.

This chain connects TRBV10-2 to TRBJ1-6, with D perhaps matching TRBD1 (5 bases). In germline, CDR1 is WSHSY, CDR2 SAAADI. Between the trimmed V and J ends, which lost 6 bases and 0 bases, there was a span of 12 bases. CDR3 size: 16 residues. CDR3 residues: CASSQGVSSYNSPLHF. CDR3 DNA sequence: TGCGCCAGCAGCCAGGGAGTTAGCTCCTATAATTCACCCCTCCACTTT.